The present TCR beta chain was sequenced within a study of cytomegalovirus exposure and HLA in healthy donors (dated by TCRdb to 2016 to 2017). About the study as a whole: In an earlier analysis of approximately 640 of the donors, around 300 Gb of sequence data and 117 million unique TCR beta sequences from some 170 million T cells were reported. An early release that covered some 630 HLA-typed donors contained about 300 gigabases of sequencing data and approximately 85 million unique TCR sequences. Of the 300 to 400 genotyped donors, roughly 85% fell in the genetic ancestry cluster associated with self-reported Caucasian donors. The study aimed to test whether signatures of past pathogen exposure could be identified by cataloging public T cell receptors. The study profiled the T cell repertoires of 500 to 800 subjects by immunosequencing and related them to cytomegalovirus serostatus. Besides the first cohort of more than 650 subjects, a separate validation cohort made up of over a hundred different subjects was used. High-throughput TCR immunosequencing, statistical association of individual TCRs with disease status, and machine learning were combined to predict cytomegalovirus infection status. A later analysis re-analyzed previously published TCR beta repertoires from about 730 donors and added high-resolution HLA genotyping to study TCR occurrence patterns. In the later analysis, no new phenotypic data were used to find candidate immune exposures; instead, reliance was placed on TCR beta sequences and their occurrence across donors. An earlier analysis of nearly 600 of the donors applied high-throughput TCR beta sequencing to assess whether each TCR beta V gene segment acted as functional or pseudogenic. Donor age, sex, ethnicity and CMV serostatus were compiled together with the repertoire data. In a later genetic analysis, genome-wide SNP genotypes for about 55% of the roughly 700 donors were used, and that subset was treated as a discovery cohort. All discovery cohort repertoires had been generated using a single sequencing platform. Class I and class II HLA loci were covered by the typing at four-digit resolution. The number of donors typed differed by locus, with 629-630 for A, B, C, DRB1 and DQB1, over 500 for DQA1, 606 for DPA1, and approximately 470 for DPB1. Five DR-DQ haplotypes were treated as single units for association and clustering because of strong linkage in the cohort. Among 398 genotyped donors of the cohort, an average of around 220,000 unique TCR beta nucleotide sequences was sequenced per donor, of which about 19% were non-productive. Broader findings and caveats from the paper: Linkage disequilibrium might explain the correlated functional status among segregating V segments, but an unknown experimental factor could not be ruled out. A later analysis found that HLA-associated TCR beta chains were more clonally expanded and had lower generation probabilities than equally common non-associated chains. A later analysis reported that several top co-occurrence clusters appeared linked to parvovirus B19, influenza, CMV and Epstein-Barr virus. A later genetic analysis associated a missense DCLRE1C variant with V-gene and J-gene trimming of TCR beta chains, and an independent cohort replicated the association. The only immune exposure information available for the cohort was CMV serostatus. It was suggested by the authors that the approach could potentially be generalized to other disease states and immunological phenotypes. The sequencing pipeline was judged likely to have produced a cluster of highly shared sequence variants as a technical artifact. In a later analysis, 15,000 to 20,000 TCR beta sequences were associated with specific HLA alleles at a false discovery rate of 0.05. In a later analysis, the rate of TCR association differed among HLA loci, with DRB1 alleles having the most associated TCRs and HLA-C alleles having the fewest. Because counts were too low, 15 or so rarely observed V segments, including chromosome 9 orphons, were excluded from the earlier analysis of roughly 580 of the donors. Some IMGT-functional V segments, including TRBV6-2 and TRBV6-3, could not be distinguished by the 87-base-pair reads and were therefore excluded. When HLA alleles, especially DR and DQ, strongly co-occurred, attributing TCR associations to individual alleles was difficult. In a later genetic analysis, fewer N-insertions in productive TCRs were reported among donors in an Asian-associated ancestry cluster than the roughly 670-donor mean. Presence/absence analyses assumed roughly uniform sequencing depth across donors, an assumption that may not hold. While some public TCRs were present in many individuals, most TCR sequences turned up only very rarely across donors. In an earlier analysis of 587 of the donors, most TCR beta V segments appeared in productive rearrangements about 87% or about 30% of the time, broadly matching IMGT annotations. Because some donors lacked HLA typing at each locus, the association tests relied only on the typed subset. In vitro tests confirmed that a few of the cytomegalovirus-associated TCR beta chains recognize cytomegalovirus antigens. Most CMV-associated TCR beta chains appeared to be HLA-restricted in a later analysis, and the HLA associations seemed to be driven largely by CMV exposure. Cytomegalovirus status was reported to be diagnosed by the classifier with high specificity and sensitivity in both the original and validation cohorts. This cohort had only TCR beta chains sequenced, and the lack of alpha or paired-chain data limited which features could be detected. A further reported finding was that TCR beta sequences accurately predicted the HLA-A and HLA-B alleles for most subjects in the first cohort. A total of 164 TCR beta chains were listed by the study as associated with cytomegalovirus.

The cohort consisted of hundreds of healthy bone marrow donors. All cohort members were sampled while nominally healthy, although unrecorded immune exposures were likely present. The donor tested CMV seronegative and was one of the 352 seronegative cohort members. Every donor gave a peripheral blood sample, and the peripheral blood mononuclear cells from that sample were used for TCR beta sequencing. The Qiagen DNeasy Blood Extraction Kit was used to extract genomic DNA from the blood cell samples. Libraries were constructed by the immunoSEQ multiplex PCR assay. For the multiplex PCR, a mixture combining 60 forward primers for TCR Vbeta segments and 13 reverse primers for TCR Jbeta segments was used. The CDR3 region of rearranged TCR beta genes was amplified from genomic DNA by a multiplex PCR assay. The amplified TCR beta libraries were sequenced on the Illumina HiSeq System as 87-base-pair reads. Turning to the authors' computational methods: Across the roughly 640 repertoires, a later analysis counted 78 million or so unique TCR beta chains, roughly 11 million of which were shared by at least two donors. A nearest-neighbor algorithm error-corrected the raw reads and collapsed the reads into unique sequences, merging closely related sequences to remove PCR and sequencing errors. Alignment of CDR3 sequences to IMGT reference sequences was used to assign V, D and J gene segments. For a sequence to be retained, a match of at least six nucleotides to both a V gene segment and a J gene segment was required. A rearrangement was called productive if the CDR3 had no stop codons and remained in frame with V and J, and every other rearrangement was called non-productive. Following IMGT convention, CDR3 was defined as the stretch from the second conserved V-encoded cysteine to the conserved J-encoded phenylalanine. Sequences without an unambiguous match to a single V gene segment were excluded from the earlier analysis of a few hundred of the donors. In an earlier analysis of 450 to 750 of the donors, a V segment was called functional when productive rearrangements were above 56.7%, and segregating when the standard deviation between donors exceeded 5%. A statistical classification framework was developed to diagnose cytomegalovirus status using the catalog of TCR beta chain sequences. In a later analysis, TCR nucleotide sequences were compared against IMGT/GENE-DB human TR gene sequences so that V and J genes could be assigned. Using the TCRdist pipeline, a later analysis assigned CDR3 sequences along with most-parsimonious VDJ recombination scenarios. In a later analysis, each TCR beta chain was defined by its CDR3 amino acid sequence together with its V-gene family, and reads lacking a unique V-gene family were excluded. A later analysis removed roughly 590 highly shared, low-generation-probability nucleotide sequences to deal with suspected cross-contamination and a sequencing artifact. In a later analysis, a clonal expansion index for each public chain was calculated from normalized within-repertoire ranks of inferred template counts. A later analysis computed generation probabilities with a VDJ recombination model fitted to out-of-frame rearrangements, and checked the results against IGoR. In a later analysis, TCR-TCR, TCR-HLA and TCR-CMV co-occurrence was scored with hypergeometric tests, and a repertoire-size bias correction was applied to TCR pairs. A later analysis estimated false discovery rates by permuting HLA or CMV assignments 20 times. In a later analysis, co-occurring TCRs were grouped with DBSCAN, and TCRdist sequence similarity was added when clustering was performed within HLA-allele-positive subsets. Repertoires with fewer than 30,000 or more than 120,000 public chains were left out of co-occurrence clustering, as were four to six repertoires with anomalous nucleotide sharing. The immuneACCESS repertoire file appears here via TCRdb, limited to in-frame rearrangements. These files lack a portion of the clones; in checked studies, under half of the deficit traces to unresolved V genes, and the cause of the others is not known. The V and J calls and the clone size are those of that table, but D and trimming were determined from the DNA. The sample includes about 170,000 clones, with 70% to 85% observed a single time. Jointly, the top ten make up around 5% of the sample.

To note about this clone: What this receptor recognizes is not known. Per-base quality was not reported, and no clone a single base away is much larger than it.

From a lookup of the germline V gene (reference sequence), CDR1 and CDR2 are MNHEY and SMNVEV. The CDR3 runs 15 amino acids, cysteine and phenylalanine included. Just CDR3 DNA is preserved here, 45 bases in frame from base 1. The sequencing input was PBMCs. This receptor chain uses TRBV27 and TRBJ2-1, with the D gene uncertain. This TCR was sampled from a man aged 18 to 29 in good health and CMV-seronegative. CDR3 region: CATKRGVHSYNEQFF. Here is the DNA: TGTGCAACCAAGAGAGGAGTCCATTCCTACAATGAGCAGTTCTTC.